The T cell receptor beta chain described here comes from a study of post-analysis software for immune sequencing data. This clonotype showed up just a few times. What it binds is unknown. Unique molecular identifiers were present in the TCR beta cDNA libraries. TCRdb reprocessed the PCR reads via MiXCR and lists one record per CDR3 protein. Of 600,000 to 750,000 distinct CDR3 sequences detected, 55% to 60% appear once; the ten largest clones hold approximately 11%. Whole-study findings and limits: Comparison of patients with controls showed five TRBV segments more frequent in patients, TRBV5-6, TRBV5-1 and TRBV20-1 among them.

The germline V and J ends were trimmed by 1 base and 3 bases, with 7 bases remaining between them. The CDR3 totals 14 residues. The sample consisted of blood. This chain links TRBV12-3 or TRBV12-4 with TRBJ2-4; D is undetermined. This sequence originates from a girl aged 2-15 years with multiple sclerosis. CDR3 DNA sequence: TGTGCCAGCAGTTTAGAGGCGTACAAAAACATTCAGTACTTC. The encoded protein is CASSLEAYKNIQYF.